A single sample gave rise to the 23 T cell receptor beta chains below, sequenced in a study of blood T cell repertoires in COVID-19. Sequencing used immunoSEQ multiplex PCR; TCRdb keeps in-frame clones, though not all of them. The table records 90,000 or so clones, 70% to 85% of them present only once. The sample taken for sequencing was peripheral blood. Receptors originate from a woman aged 60-70 years in a cohort sampled during active or convalescent COVID-19.

This clone was detected once. At one boundary the junction diverges from the germline segment, which might be a read error. The chain joins TRBV13 to TRBJ2-1; 7 nucleotides match TRBD2. Per the germline V gene, CDR1 is PRHDT and CDR2 is FYEKMQ (reference sequence). The CDR3 contains 14 residues. CDR3 region: CASSLGTKTNEQFF. CDR3 nucleotides: TGTGCCAGCAGCCTAGGGACTAAAACGAATGAGCAGTTCTTC.

V gene TRBV7-8 combines with J gene TRBJ1-5, with D maybe TRBD1 (5 bases). The CDR3 runs 16 residues. Germline CDR1 SGHVS, CDR2 FQNEAQ. Trimming cost V 1 base and J 2 bases, with 12 bases left between them. CDR3 residues: CASSLEDMWGNQPQHF. In DNA, the CDR3 is TGTGCCAGCAGCTTAGAGGACATGTGGGGCAATCAGCCCCAGCATTTT. Together with reference TRBV7-8 and TRBJ1-5, the CDR3 gives the full variable domain: GAGVSQSPRYKVAKRGQDVALRCDPISGHVSLFWYQQALGQGPEFLTYFQNEAQLDKSGLPSDRFFAERPEGSVSTLKIQRTQQEDSAVYLCASSLEDMWGNQPQHFGDGTRLSIL.

This clone was picked up one time. The chain links TRBV19 to TRBJ2-1; D ambiguous. V shed 4 bases and J shed 0 bases, with 13 bases lying between them. Germline lookup yields CDR1 LNHDA and CDR2 SQIVND (reference sequence). The CDR3 runs to 16 residues. CDR3 DNA sequence: TGTGCCAGTAGTACGACACATACAAGCTCCTACAATGAGCAGTTCTTC. Translated, it gives CASSTTHTSSYNEQFF. Combining the CDR3 with reference TRBV19 and TRBJ2-1 gives the whole variable domain DGGITQSPKYLFRKEGQNVTLSCEQNLNHDAMYWYRQDPGQGLRLIYYSQIVNDFQKGDIAEGYSVSREKKESFPLTVTSAQKNPTAFYLCASSTTHTSSYNEQFFGPGTRLTVL.

The genes are TRBV20-1 and TRBJ1-2; no definite D call. Trimming left V 3 bases short and J 5 bases short, with 7 bases between. The germline V gene encodes CDR1 DFQATT and CDR2 SNEGSKA (reference sequence). The CDR3 sequence is 11 residues long. This CDR3 is CSARTGYGYTF. The CDR3 coding sequence is TGCAGTGCTAGGACCGGGTATGGCTACACCTTC.

The chain uses TRBV6-2 or TRBV6-3 and TRBJ1-1; D uncertain. Trimming pared 2 bases from V and 1 base from J, leaving 8 bases between. The germline CDR1 and CDR2 sequences are MNHEY and SVGEGT. The CDR3 loop spans 14 amino acids. CDR3 sequence reads: CASSYPPGNTEAFF. The CDR3 nucleotides are TGTGCCAGCAGTTACCCCCCGGGGAACACTGAAGCTTTCTTT.

This sequence joins TRBV4-1 and TRBJ2-5, with TRBD2 as a possible D gene (6 bases). The germline CDR1 and CDR2 sequences are MGHRA and YSYEKL. Trimming shortened V by 4 bases and J by 3 bases, and 9 bases separated the two germline ends. This CDR3 has 13 amino acids. The CDR3 region has the DNA TGCGCCAGCAGCCTCTGGGAGGAAGAGACCCAGTACTTC. It translates to CASSLWEEETQYF.

This chain links TRBV5-4 with TRBJ1-4; a possible D gene is TRBD1 (6 bases). The CDR3 consists of 16 residues. Germline CDR1 SGHNT, CDR2 YYREEE (reference sequence). V lost 4 bases and J lost 0, with 13 bases in between. As DNA, the CDR3 is TGTGCCAGCAGCCAAAAGGACAGCGCAACTAATGAAAAACTGTTTTTT. This encodes CASSQKDSATNEKLFF.

The chain recombines TRBV29-1 with TRBJ2-2, with TRBD2 matching 12 bases. V dropped 4 bases and J dropped 4; count of bases not matched to a gene: 4. The germline V gene encodes CDR1 SQVTM and CDR2 ANQGSEA. CDR3 size: 15 residues. CDR3: CSVGTSGAVTGELFF. As DNA, the CDR3 is TGCAGCGTTGGGACTAGCGGGGCGGTCACCGGGGAGCTGTTTTTT.

The chain's CDR3 is CASSEQHNQPQHF. The CDR3 DNA reads TGTGCCAGTAGTGAACAGCATAATCAGCCCCAGCATTTT. The chain carries TRBV19 and TRBJ1-5; D not certain. The CDR3 is 13 amino acids. The V and J ends lost 5 bases and 4 bases respectively, with 9 bases between them. In germline, CDR1 is LNHDA, CDR2 SQIVND (reference sequence).

This clone was recorded once. The chain joins TRBV29-1 to TRBJ2-1, with a weak D call TRBD1 (6 bases). The CDR3 length is 13 residues. Germline CDR1 reads SQVTM; CDR2 reads ANQGSEA. The V end lost 8 bases, the J end lost 3 bases, and 14 bases lay between the germline ends. As DNA, the CDR3 is TGCAGCCTGTCTCAGGGACACTACAATGAGCAGTTCTTC. Translation: CSLSQGHYNEQFF.

The chain recombines TRBV5-1 with TRBJ1-1; D call uncertain. The CDR3 is made up of 15 amino acids. With 0 bases removed from V and 2 bases from J, the gap between germline ends came to 11 bases. Germline CDR1 reads SGHRS; CDR2 reads YFSETQ. DNA for the CDR3: TGCGCCAGCAGCTTGGAATCTCCGGGAAACACTGAAGCTTTCTTT. Translating it yields CASSLESPGNTEAFF.

V usage is TRBV7-9 and J usage is TRBJ1-1; 8 nucleotides line up with TRBD1. The CDR3 is made up of 15 amino acids. The trim removed 3 bases at V and 1 base at J, leaving 4 bases unmatched. CDR1 is SEHNR, CDR2 FQNEAQ, per germline (reference sequence). CDR3 region: CASSFAGGGNTEAFF. CDR3 DNA sequence: TGTGCCAGCAGCTTTGCAGGGGGCGGGAACACTGAAGCTTTCTTT.

There are a few counts of this clone. V is TRBV6-2 or TRBV6-3 and J is TRBJ2-5, with a weak D call TRBD2 (6 bases). The germline gives CDR1 MNHEY, CDR2 SVGEGT. V lost 5 bases, J lost 1 base, and 8 bases lay in between. The CDR3 sequence is 13 residues long. CDR3 loop: CASSMRGQETQYF. The CDR3 nucleotides read TGTGCCAGCAGTATGCGGGGCCAAGAGACCCAGTACTTC.

In its sample, this clone was seen a few times. This sequence joins TRBV2 and TRBJ1-1, with D maybe TRBD1 (6 bases). The length of the CDR3 is 14 residues. Germline V gene sequence: CDR1 SNHLY, CDR2 FYNNEI. V was cut by 5 bases and J by 1 base, with 11 bases left in between. CDR3 protein: CASSPQGRNTEAFF. The CDR3 DNA is TGTGCCAGCAGTCCCCAGGGGCGGAACACTGAAGCTTTCTTT.

This clone has just one count. The genes are TRBV7-3 and TRBJ2-2, with TRBD2 matching over 10 bases. The trim removed 0 bases at V and 7 bases at J, leaving 14 bases unmatched. Germline assignment: CDR1 SGHTA and CDR2 FQGTGA. The length of the CDR3 is 19 residues. The DNA of the CDR3 is TGTGCCAGCAGCTTAACCCCGGCTAGCGGGGGCGTGAAGGGCGGGGAGCTGTTTTTT. It encodes CASSLTPASGGVKGGELFF. The variable domain in full, with the rest retrieved from reference TRBV7-3 and TRBJ2-2, is GAGVSQTPSNKVTEKGKYVELRCDPISGHTALYWYRQSLGQGPEFLIYFQGTGAADDSGLPNDRFFAVRPEGSVSTLKIQRTERGDSAVYLCASSLTPASGGVKGGELFFGEGSRLTVL.

The rearrangement uses TRBV19 and TRBJ2-7; 10 positions match TRBD1. V shed 5 bases, J shed 1 base, and the junction held 5 bases outside the gene matches. Germline V gene data show CDR1 as LNHDA and CDR2 as SQIVND (reference sequence). The CDR3 totals 15 residues. The CDR3 here is CASSLTGQGSYEQYF. The CDR3 nucleotides read TGTGCCAGTAGTCTAACGGGACAGGGGTCCTACGAGCAGTACTTC.

The chain couples TRBV11-1 to TRBJ2-7; D is unresolved. V lost 8 bases, J lost 0 bases, and 14 bases lay in between. Germline CDR1 reads SGHAT; CDR2 reads FQDESV (reference sequence). The CDR3 has 14 residues. The CDR3 DNA sequence: TGTGCCAGCTCGTTGGGCTTTTTCTCCTACGAGCAGTACTTC. Protein product: CASSLGFFSYEQYF.

The rearrangement links TRBV30 to TRBJ1-2; 7 nucleotides line up with TRBD1. CDR1 is GTSNPN, CDR2 SVGIG, per germline (reference sequence). This CDR3 is 14 amino acids long. Losses at the gene ends were 1 base for V and 8 bases for J; bases not matched to a gene: 10. Here the CDR3 DNA reads TGTGCCTGGAGTGGGGGGACAGACCCTTGGGGCTACACCTTC. Translating gives CAWSGGTDPWGYTF.

The chain uses TRBV25-1 and TRBJ1-1; TRBD1 matches 10 bases. Losses at the gene ends were 5 bases for V and 8 bases for J; bases not matched to a gene: 5. In germline, CDR1 is MGHDK, CDR2 SYGVNS. This CDR3 is 13 amino acids long. The CDR3 sequence: CASSSRDRGEAFF. CDR3 nucleotides: TGTGCCAGCAGTTCCCGGGACAGGGGAGAAGCTTTCTTT. The complete variable domain, with remaining parts taken from reference TRBV25-1 and TRBJ1-1, reads EADIYQTPRYLVIGTGKKITLECSQTMGHDKMYWYQQDPGMELHLIHYSYGVNSTEKGDLSSESTVSRIRTEHFPLTLESARPSHTSQYLCASSSRDRGEAFFGQGTRLTVV.

The rearrangement joins TRBV7-6 to TRBJ2-2; TRBD2 matches at 8 bases. Germline CDR1 SGHVS, CDR2 FNYEAQ. The CDR3 has 15 residues. With V trimmed by 3 bases and J by 4 bases, 4 bases remained unmatched. The CDR3, as DNA: TGTGCCAGCAGCTTTGTCAGCGGGAGCACCGGGGAGCTGTTTTTT. Protein product: CASSFVSGSTGELFF.

The J gene is TRBJ2-5, the V gene TRBV6-2 or TRBV6-3; TRBD1 matches 9 bases. CDR1 is MNHEY, CDR2 SVGEGT, per germline. The V gene end was trimmed by 2 bases and the J gene end by 5 bases; junction bases not matched to a gene: 15. This CDR3 region has 18 residues. For the CDR3, the DNA is TGTGCCAGCAGTTACCTCACGGGGACAGGGCGGTTGTGGGAGACCCAGTACTTC. Amino acids: CASSYLTGTGRLWETQYF.

The J gene is TRBJ1-5, the V gene TRBV7-8; maybe TRBD1 (6 bases). The V gene's germline CDR1 is SGHVS and CDR2 FQNEAQ. The CDR3 consists of 14 residues. V was clipped by 5 bases and J by 4 bases, with 12 bases between them. The CDR3 protein is CASSAGARNQPQHF. CDR3 in DNA: TGTGCCAGCAGCGCAGGGGCTAGGAATCAGCCCCAGCATTTT.

The chain links TRBV19 to TRBJ1-1; TRBD1 aligns across 9 bases. The junction had 10 bases not matched to a gene; V was cut back by 4 bases and J by 4 bases. The germline V gene encodes CDR1 LNHDA and CDR2 SQIVND (reference sequence). This CDR3 comprises 16 residues. CDR3 nucleotides: TGTGCCAGTAGTACGGGACAGGGTGATGGGTCCACTGAAGCTTTCTTT. Protein sequence: CASSTGQGDGSTEAFF.